This T cell receptor beta chain was recorded in a study of T cell responses to AZD1222 COVID-19 vaccine. Study-wide points: There were mostly white British donors and more females than males, and clonal diversity was possibly underestimated. Increases in Spike-specific TCR breadth and depth were seen after two AZD1222 doses. Seropositive status at baseline applied to only a handful of AZD1222 recipients.

Clones were sequenced by immunoSEQ multiplex PCR, and TCRdb holds only the in-frame ones, with some missing. The sample yields approximately 30,000 clones, 85% to 90% seen once. Remarks on this clone: Its antigen is as yet unknown.

Germline loops: CDR1 SGHRS, CDR2 YFSETQ. The V segment lost 4 bases and the J segment 5 bases; nucleotides outside the gene matches: 2. CDR3 length equals 14 residues. This clonotype was obtained from an adult who received the AZD1222 COVID-19 vaccine. Material: peripheral blood, obtained 28 days after the second AZD1222 dose. The V and J genes are TRBV5-1 and TRBJ1-6, with 8 bases that match TRBD1. The CDR3 DNA is TGCGCCAGCAGCGTACAGGGGGATAATTCACCCCTCCACTTT. It is translated as CASSVQGDNSPLHF. Filled out from reference TRBV5-1 and TRBJ1-6, the complete variable domain reads KAGVTQTPRYLIKTRGQQVTLSCSPISGHRSVSWYQQTPGQGLQFLFEYFSETQRNKGNFPGRFSGRQFSNSRSEMNVSTLELGDSALYLCASSVQGDNSPLHFGNGTRLTVT.